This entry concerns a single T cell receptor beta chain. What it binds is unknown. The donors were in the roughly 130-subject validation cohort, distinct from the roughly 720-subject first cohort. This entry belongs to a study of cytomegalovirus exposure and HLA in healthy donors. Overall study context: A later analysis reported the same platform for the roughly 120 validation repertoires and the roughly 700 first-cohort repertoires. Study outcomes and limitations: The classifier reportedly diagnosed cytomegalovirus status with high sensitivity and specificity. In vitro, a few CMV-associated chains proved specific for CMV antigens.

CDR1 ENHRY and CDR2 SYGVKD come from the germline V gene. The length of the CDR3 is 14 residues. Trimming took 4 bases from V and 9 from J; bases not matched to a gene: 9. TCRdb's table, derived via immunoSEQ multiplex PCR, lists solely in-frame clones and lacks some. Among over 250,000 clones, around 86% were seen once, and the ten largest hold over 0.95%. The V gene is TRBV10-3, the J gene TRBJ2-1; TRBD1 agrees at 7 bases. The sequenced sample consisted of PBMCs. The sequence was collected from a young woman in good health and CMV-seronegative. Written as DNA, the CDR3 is TGTGCCATCAGTGTGGGGACAGTGAAGGGTGAGCAGTTCTTC. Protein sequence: CAISVGTVKGEQFF.